These 7 T cell receptor beta chains were sequenced from one sample in a study of blood T cell repertoires in COVID-19 (dated by TCRdb to 2019 to 2021). The library was made by the immunoSEQ multiplex PCR assay. As stored in TCRdb, this immuneACCESS dataset retains in-frame rearrangements with V and J assigned. A fraction of the clones does not appear; measured against another copy, unresolved V genes explain less than half of the discrepancy, and the remainder lacks a known reason. The sample includes about 250,000 clones, with approximately 81% observed a single time. Clones ranked in the top ten supply 7.5% to 9% of the sample. The material sequenced was peripheral blood. Receptors were obtained from an elderly woman with acute or convalescent COVID-19.

The CDR3: CASNGGAGNTGELFF. The CDR3 DNA sequence: TGTGCCAGCAATGGGGGGGCGGGGAACACCGGGGAGCTGTTTTTT. V gene TRBV6-6 combines with J gene TRBJ2-2; the D gene is possibly TRBD2 (7 bases). There are 15 residues in the CDR3. CDR1 and CDR2 (germline): MNHNY, SVGAGI (reference sequence). Trimming pared 7 bases from V and 1 base from J, leaving 13 bases between.

Written as DNA, the CDR3 is TGTGCCAGTCGGACAGGGCGCTCGACTAACTATGGCTACACCTTC. This sequence encodes CASRTGRSTNYGYTF. The genes are TRBV19 and TRBJ1-2, with 8 bases that match TRBD1. This CDR3 spans 15 amino acids. Trimming took 8 bases from V and 0 from J; bases not matched to a gene: 8. Germline V gene sequence: CDR1 LNHDA, CDR2 SQIVND (reference sequence).

The chain combines TRBV29-1 with TRBJ1-1; D is ambiguous. Trimming pared 4 bases from V and 5 bases from J, leaving 8 bases between. Germline V CDR1 and CDR2: SQVTM, ANQGSEA. This CDR3 spans 11 amino acids. CDR3 DNA sequence: TGCAGCGTTGTAAGGAGTACTGAAGCTTTCTTT. Its translation: CSVVRSTEAFF.

This sequence joins TRBV4-1 and TRBJ2-1; 9 nucleotides agree with TRBD2. Germline values: CDR1 MGHRA, CDR2 YSYEKL. The CDR3 is 18 residues long. The junction had 14 bases not matched to a gene; V was cut back by 0 bases and J by 8 bases. The CDR3 protein is CASSQDLARGGLEDEQFF. As DNA, the CDR3 is TGCGCCAGCAGCCAAGATTTAGCGCGGGGGGGCCTGGAAGATGAGCAGTTCTTC.

The chain has TRBV3-1 (or the pseudogene TRBV3-2) and TRBJ2-5, with 9 bases fitting TRBD1. With V trimmed by 4 bases and J by 3 bases, 9 bases remained unmatched. Looked up from germline, CDR1 is LGHDT and CDR2 is YNNKEL (reference sequence). This CDR3 contains 16 residues. The CDR3 nucleotides read TGTGCCAGCAGCCTCCGTGGGACAGGGAAGGAAGAGACCCAGTACTTC. As protein: CASSLRGTGKEETQYF.

This chain joins TRBV6-5 and TRBJ1-3; D unclear. Trimming stripped 0 bases from V and 0 bases from J, with 6 bases between. Germline-derived CDR1 and CDR2 are MNHEY and SVGAGI. The CDR3 spans 15 residues. In nucleotides, the CDR3 is TGTGCCAGCAGTTACTCTGAGGGCTCTGGAAACACCATATATTTT. Translated: CASSYSEGSGNTIYF.

This clone was seen a few times. The chain couples TRBV6-5 to TRBJ1-5; a possible D gene is TRBD1 (5 bases). Germline CDR1 MNHEY, CDR2 SVGAGI. The CDR3 length is 14 residues. The ends were cut back, 3 bases at V and 3 bases at J, with 9 bases in the middle. The CDR3 DNA follows: TGTGCCAGCAGTTATGACAGCTTCAATCAGCCCCAGCATTTT. It specifies CASSYDSFNQPQHF.